The 9 T cell receptor beta chains below come from one sample, sequenced in a study of T cells in placental villitis. Study findings and constraints: Compared with controls at around 0.006, villitis of unknown etiology placentae showed median clonality about 0.057.

Sequencing used immunoSEQ v4. The protocol was immunoSEQ multiplex PCR, while the TCRdb copy is restricted to in-frame clones and leaves out a portion. Of about 1,500 clones in the sample, 76% were seen once. These TCRs' antigens remain unknown. Material: placental tissue containing maternal and fetal cells. Receptor source: a human patient with villitis of unknown etiology; the placental T cells may come from both mother and fetus.

Concerning this clone itself: A much bigger clone sits one base away, suggesting this may be a read error. The chain couples TRBV2 to TRBJ1-1; a possible D gene is TRBD1 (6 bases). The germline V gene has CDR1 SNHLY and CDR2 FYNNEI. The CDR3 has 13 amino acids. CDR3 DNA sequence: TGTGCCAGCAGGTCTTCGAGGGACACTAAAGCTTTCTTT. Translated: CASRSSRDTKAFF.

The chain recombines TRBV10-2 with TRBJ1-1; TRBD1 is a possible D gene (5 bases). Germline V gene data show CDR1 as WSHSY and CDR2 as SAAADI. The CDR3 length is 15 residues. Trimming removed 3 bases at V and 1 base at J, with 12 bases between. The CDR3 loop is CASSDVQGPNTEAFF. CDR3 nucleotides: TGCGCCAGCAGTGACGTCCAGGGTCCGAACACTGAAGCTTTCTTT.

The rearrangement joins TRBV7-9 to TRBJ1-2; D unclear. The CDR3 has 13 residues. V gave up 11 bases and J gave up 4 bases, with 17 bases separating them. The germline gives CDR1 SEHNR, CDR2 FQNEAQ (reference sequence). The CDR3 region is CALSLEGSYGYTF. The CDR3 DNA reads TGTGCCTTAAGCTTAGAAGGGTCCTATGGCTACACCTTC.

This clone came up once. The chain employs TRBV15 and TRBJ2-1; 8 nucleotides match TRBD1. After removal of 5 bases from V and 5 bases from J, the junction contained 5 bases not matched to a gene. Germline V gene lookup returns CDR1 LNHNV and CDR2 YYDKDF (reference sequence). The CDR3 has 14 amino acids. CDR3 nucleotide sequence: TGTGCCACCAGCCGGGACAGGAGTAACAATGAGCAGTTCTTC. Translation gives CATSRDRSNNEQFF.

The chain links TRBV12-5 to TRBJ2-5, with 8 positions matching TRBD1. CDR1 and CDR2 from the germline V gene are LGHNT and FRNRAP. V shed 1 base, J shed 1 base, and the junction held 8 bases outside the gene matches. This CDR3 is built from 17 residues. Written as DNA, the CDR3 is TGTGCTAGTGGTTTGGAATGCAGGGGGCACGCCCAAGAGACCCAGTACTTC. It is translated as CASGLECRGHAQETQYF. Full variable domain (remainder filled in from reference TRBV12-5 and TRBJ2-5): DARVTQTPRHKVTEMGQEVTMRCQPILGHNTVFWYRQTMMQGLELLAYFRNRAPLDDSGMPKDRFSAEMPDATLATLKIQPSEPRDSAVYFCASGLECRGHAQETQYFGPGTRLLVL.

The table lists this clone with a few counts. The chain combines TRBV7-2 with TRBJ1-2; TRBD1 is a possible D gene (5 bases). Germline loops: CDR1 SGHTA, CDR2 FQGNSA. V lost 7 bases, J lost 9 bases, and 18 bases lay in between. This CDR3 has 13 residues. The CDR3 bases are TGTGCCAGCACTATACTCGCGGGGGTTAGCTACACCTTC. Residues: CASTILAGVSYTF. Together with reference TRBV7-2 and TRBJ1-2, the CDR3 gives the full variable domain: GAGVSQSPSNKVTEKGKDVELRCDPISGHTALYWYRQSLGQGLEFLIYFQGNSAPDKSGLPSDRFSAERTGGSVSTLTIQRTQQEDSAVYLCASTILAGVSYTFGSGTRLTVV.

This chain joins TRBV25-1 and TRBJ2-5, with TRBD2 as a possible D gene (5 bases). The CDR3 consists of 14 residues. V was trimmed by 5 bases and J by 3 bases, leaving 13 bases between them. Germline assignment: CDR1 MGHDK and CDR2 SYGVNS. In nucleotides, the CDR3 is TGTGCCAGCAGTCCCCGGGAAAGGGAAGAGACCCAGTACTTC. The encoded protein is CASSPREREETQYF. Full variable domain (outside the CDR3, taken from reference TRBV25-1 and TRBJ2-5): EADIYQTPRYLVIGTGKKITLECSQTMGHDKMYWYQQDPGMELHLIHYSYGVNSTEKGDLSSESTVSRIRTEHFPLTLESARPSHTSQYLCASSPREREETQYFGPGTRLLVL.

As to this clone: Other DNA sequences in the sample encode the same CDR3. The V call is TRBV5-1, the J call TRBJ2-2; unclear D gene. Trimming stripped 4 bases from V and 6 bases from J, with 4 bases between. The CDR3 totals 11 residues. CDR1 is SGHRS, CDR2 YFSETQ, per germline. CDR3 protein: CASSRAGELFF. CDR3 nucleotide sequence: TGCGCCAGCAGCCGAGCCGGGGAGCTGTTTTTT.

The V call is TRBV6-6, the J call TRBJ1-5; 7 bases align to TRBD1. Unmatched junction bases numbered 3, after V lost 5 bases and J lost 5 bases. Germline CDR1 MNHNY, CDR2 SVGAGI (reference sequence). The CDR3 extends over 13 amino acids. CDR3 residues: CASSATGYQPQHF. CDR3 nucleotide sequence: TGTGCCAGCAGTGCGACAGGGTATCAGCCCCAGCATTTT.